These 9 T cell receptor beta chains share one sample of origin, sequenced in a study of early T cells in non-severe SARS-CoV-2 infection. TCRdb reprocessed the 5' RACE reads with MiXCR, giving one entry per CDR3 protein. The sample includes approximately 41,000 distinct CDR3 sequences, 3.5% to 5% seen only once; the top ten take 16%. The sample consisted of whole blood. Receptor source: an adult who was a healthcare worker with PCR-confirmed SARS-CoV-2 infection or an uninfected control (not recorded which).

This clonotype was picked up many times. The V call is TRBV11-2, the J call TRBJ2-5, with a tentative D call TRBD2 (5 bases). Trimming removed 3 bases at V and 5 bases at J, with 13 bases between. Germline CDR1 SGHAT, CDR2 FQNNGV. The length of the CDR3 is 14 residues. The CDR3 reads CASSLVGLPETQYF. DNA of the CDR3: TGTGCCAGCAGCTTGGTAGGACTCCCGGAGACCCAGTACTTC.

This clonotype appeared many times. CDR3 sequence reads: CASSQTSGGPQAFF. The CDR3 DNA sequence: TGTGCCAGCAGCCAAACCTCAGGGGGCCCCCAAGCTTTCTTT. The rearrangement uses TRBV14 and TRBJ1-1; 8 bases are a match to TRBD1. CDR3 size: 14 residues. Per the germline V gene, CDR1 is SGHDN and CDR2 is FVKESK. Unmatched junction bases numbered 8, after V lost 2 bases and J lost 9 bases.

This rearrangement joins TRBV30 to TRBJ1-1, with D perhaps matching TRBD1 (5 bases). CDR3 length: 15 residues. V gave up 3 bases and J gave up 4 bases, with 18 bases separating them. CDR1 and CDR2 from the germline V gene are GTSNPN and SVGIG (reference sequence). The CDR3 nucleotides are TGTGCCTGGAGCCCAGGGTCGGGATTTATCACTGAAGCTTTCTTT. It encodes CAWSPGSGFITEAFF.

This clonotype has ten or more counts. An end of the junction differs from the germline gene, which may be a read error. The chain is built from TRBV6-2 or TRBV6-3 and TRBJ2-2; no reliable D call. Germline CDR1 is MNHEY and CDR2 is SVGEGT. The CDR3 spans 12 residues. The CDR3 region has the DNA TGTGCCAGCAAGAAGAACATCGGGGAGCTGTTTTTT. Encoded protein: CASKKNIGELFF.

The table lists this clonotype with many counts. V and J are TRBV12-3 or TRBV12-4 and TRBJ2-2; D remains ambiguous. The CDR3 runs 15 residues. Trimming shortened V by 2 bases and J by 4 bases, and 11 bases separated the two germline ends. CDR3 residues: CASSLQAPSTGELFF. CDR3 coding DNA: TGTGCCAGCAGTTTACAGGCCCCGAGCACCGGGGAGCTGTTTTTT.

This clonotype was recorded at least ten times. V usage is TRBV11-2 and J usage is TRBJ2-1; TRBD2 matches 10 bases. The CDR3 contains 15 residues. Germline CDR1 is SGHAT and CDR2 is FQNNGV. The V segment lost 0 bases and the J segment 7 bases; nucleotides outside the gene matches: 3. Written as DNA, the CDR3 is TGTGCCAGCAGCTTAGAAGCGGGGGGGCCGAATGAGCAGTTCTTC. Translated, it gives CASSLEAGGPNEQFF.

Many counts were recorded for this clonotype. This chain links TRBV7-9 with TRBJ2-6; D gene unclear. Germline CDR1 is SEHNR and CDR2 is FQNEAQ (reference sequence). This CDR3 has 13 residues. Deletions cut 4 bases from V and 0 bases from J, with 1 base between. The CDR3 DNA sequence: TGTGCCAGCAGCTCCTCTGGGGCCAACGTCCTGACTTTC. Its translation is CASSSSGANVLTF.

This clonotype occurred many times. The chain is built from TRBV18 and TRBJ2-7; D is ambiguous. The V gene's germline CDR1 is KGHSH and CDR2 LQKENI. The CDR3 length is 14 residues. V was cut by 6 bases and J by 1 base, with 13 bases left in between. The CDR3 DNA follows: TGTGCCAGCTCCTCCGGCGTGGGATCCTACGAGCAGTACTTC. Translated: CASSSGVGSYEQYF.

In its sample, this clonotype was seen many times. This sequence joins TRBV27 and TRBJ1-1; D not resolved. Germline CDR1 reads MNHEY; CDR2 reads SMNVEV (reference sequence). The CDR3 spans 14 residues. Trimming pared 6 bases from V and 3 bases from J, leaving 14 bases between. CDR3: CASSLSSADTEAFF. The CDR3 DNA is TGTGCCAGCAGCTTGTCCAGCGCGGACACTGAAGCTTTCTTT.